The 18 T cell receptor beta chains listed next were all sequenced from one sample in a study of T-cell reconstitution after alpha-beta-depleted transplantation in children (dated by TCRdb to the mid-2010s). The treatment or condition label of this sample denotes: allogeneic hematopoietic cell transplantation with graft depleted of TCRalphabeta T cells and CD19 B cells. Library preparation was by PCR. This sample was sequenced with an Illumina HiSeq 2500. To normalize quantification of the TCRbeta repertoire, the TCR libraries were built with molecular barcoding that relied on unique molecular identifiers. TCRdb reprocessing: public reads trimmed at Q25 with fastp, clones called with MiXCR, in-frame beta chains kept. When rows share a CDR3 protein, they turn into one entry using the most common DNA and genes. For this sample there are almost 500,000 distinct CDR3 sequences; 10% appear just once. The top ten hold just over 2% of the sample.

The source material was PBMCs, sampled before TCRalphabeta/CD19-depleted stem cell transplant. All receptors derive from a child aged 2 to 10 with inherited bone marrow failure, due to receive a stem cell transplant.

This clonotype was observed many times. The chain has TRBV7-9 and TRBJ1-4; 10 bases are a match to TRBD1. The CDR3 extends over 14 amino acids. V lost 6 bases, J lost 7 bases, and 5 bases stayed unmatched. Germline-derived CDR1 and CDR2 are SEHNR and FQNEAQ (reference sequence). CDR3 protein: CASRDRDRGEKLFF. CDR3 sequence (DNA): TGTGCCAGCAGAGACCGGGACAGGGGTGAAAAACTGTTTTTT.

This clonotype was recorded at least ten times. The V gene is TRBV18, the J gene TRBJ2-1, with 7 bases matching TRBD2. The CDR3 is 15 residues long. Unmatched junction bases numbered 5, after V lost 4 bases and J lost 2 bases. Per the germline V gene, CDR1 is KGHSH and CDR2 is LQKENI. This CDR3 reads CASSLQAGTYNEQFF. Here the CDR3 DNA reads TGTGCCAGCTCACTTCAAGCGGGGACCTACAATGAGCAGTTCTTC.

There are many counts of this clonotype. The rearrangement links TRBV28 to TRBJ1-6; possibly TRBD1 for D (6 bases). The germline V gene encodes CDR1 MDHEN and CDR2 SYDVKM. V lost 11 bases to trimming and J lost 10 bases, with 18 bases between them. This CDR3 has 13 residues. The CDR3 sequence: CASRQEKGSPLHF. The CDR3 DNA reads TGTGCCTCCCGACAGGAGAAAGGGTCACCCCTCCACTTT.

The sample holds a few counts of this clonotype. The rearrangement joins TRBV3-1 to TRBJ2-5, with 7 nucleotides matching TRBD2. The CDR3 has 15 residues. With V trimmed by 3 bases and J by 4 bases, 8 bases remained unmatched. In germline, CDR1 is LGHDT, CDR2 YNNKEL (reference sequence). CDR3 region: CASSQWDGGGETQYF. The CDR3 nucleotides are TGTGCCAGCAGCCAGTGGGACGGCGGGGGAGAGACCCAGTACTTC.

On this clonotype: This may be a read error: a much more frequent sequence differs by one nucleotide. The CDR3 does not end in the conserved phenylalanine or tryptophan, so this is likely a read error. The chain employs TRBV5-1 and TRBJ2-4; D tentatively reads TRBD1 or TRBD2 (6 bases each). The CDR3 is 16 residues long. Germline CDR1 is SGHRS and CDR2 is YFSETQ. V lost 1 base, J lost 1 base, and 12 bases lay in between. CDR3: CASSLNPGAAKNIQYV. CDR3 DNA sequence: TGCGCCAGCAGCTTGAATCCGGGGGCGGCCAAAAACATTCAGTACGTC.

In its sample, this clonotype was seen many times. The chain carries TRBV3-1 and TRBJ2-1, with a possible D match to TRBD2 (5 bases). V shed 3 bases and J shed 8 bases, with 11 bases lying between them. This CDR3 spans 13 amino acids. Germline assignment: CDR1 LGHDT and CDR2 YNNKEL (reference sequence). CDR3 region: CASSHLGGDEQFF. The CDR3, as DNA: TGTGCCAGCAGCCACCTAGGAGGTGATGAGCAGTTCTTC.

This clonotype has at least ten counts. This chain uses TRBV20-1 with TRBJ2-7; 10 bases match TRBD2. CDR3 length equals 14 residues. Germline CDR1 reads DFQATT; CDR2 reads SNEGSKA (reference sequence). CDR3 in amino acids: CSAQKGSGRSEQYF. Here the CDR3 DNA reads TGCAGCGCACAAAAAGGTAGCGGGAGGTCCGAGCAGTACTTC.

A few counts support this clonotype. The genes are TRBV7-2 and TRBJ2-7, with 8 bases fitting TRBD1. V trimming: 1 base; J trimming: 0 bases; junction bases outside the gene matches: 8. This CDR3 comprises 17 residues. The germline V gene encodes CDR1 SGHTA and CDR2 FQGNSA. CDR3 DNA: TGTGCCAGCAGCTTAGGGAGCCACAGGGGGAGCTCCTACGAGCAGTACTTC. The encoded protein is CASSLGSHRGSSYEQYF.

In this sample, this clonotype turned up many times. The rearrangement links TRBV11-2 to TRBJ1-3; a possible D gene is TRBD1 (6 bases). This CDR3 comprises 14 residues. V was clipped by 5 bases and J by 9 bases, with 17 bases between them. Germline CDR1 and CDR2: SGHAT and FQNNGV. DNA for the CDR3: TGTGCCAGCAGCCCGACAGGAAGGGGCCTCACCATATATTTT. Residues: CASSPTGRGLTIYF.

Ten or more counts support this clonotype. The V call is TRBV7-9, the J call TRBJ1-1; 8 positions agree with TRBD1. Germline CDR1 reads SEHNR; CDR2 reads FQNEAQ (reference sequence). J was trimmed by 4 bases and V by 5 bases; bases with no gene match: 6. The CDR3 sequence is 14 residues long. CDR3 DNA sequence: TGTGCCAGCAGCGGACAGGGTACGTTCACTGAAGCTTTCTTT. This gives the protein CASSGQGTFTEAFF.

This clonotype has a handful of counts. V usage is TRBV29-1 and J usage is TRBJ1-5; D call uncertain. CDR1 and CDR2 from the germline V gene are SQVTM and ANQGSEA. CDR3 length equals 13 residues. Between the trimmed V and J ends, which lost 3 bases and 4 bases, there was a span of 10 bases. DNA of the CDR3: TGCAGCGTTGAGATAGACTGGAATCAGCCCCAGCATTTT. It encodes CSVEIDWNQPQHF.

This clonotype was detected ten times or more. The chain has TRBV4-1 and TRBJ2-3; 10 positions agree with TRBD2. V lost 0 bases to trimming and J lost 6 bases; unmatched junction nucleotides: 9. CDR1 and CDR2 (germline): MGHRA, YSYEKL. The length of the CDR3 is 17 residues. The CDR3 nucleotides read TGCGCCAGCAGCCAAGATTTTCTAGCGGGAGTGAGGGATACGCAGTATTTT. It encodes CASSQDFLAGVRDTQYF.

This clonotype was seen repeatedly, ten times or more. The rearrangement links TRBV7-8 to TRBJ2-1; 7 positions match TRBD2. This CDR3 is 12 amino acids long. CDR1 SGHVS and CDR2 FQNEAQ come from the germline V gene. CDR3 coding DNA: TGTGCTACGGCTAGCGGTAGCTATGAGCAGTTCTTC. It translates to CATASGSYEQFF.

V usage is TRBV29-1 and J usage is TRBJ2-7; TRBD2 might be the D (6 bases). With 5 bases removed from V and 2 bases from J, the gap between germline ends came to 10 bases. The CDR3 consists of 12 residues. Germline CDR1 SQVTM, CDR2 ANQGSEA. The CDR3 region is CSVSGSTYEQYF. CDR3 coding DNA: TGCAGCGTTTCCGGGAGCACCTACGAGCAGTACTTC.

This clonotype has at least ten counts. CDR3 amino acids: CASLTRDLNEQFF. CDR3 sequence (DNA): TGTGCCAGCTTAACCCGGGATCTCAATGAGCAGTTCTTC. The chain links TRBV9 to TRBJ2-1; weak D call: TRBD2 (5 bases). The germline CDR1 and CDR2 sequences are SGDLS and YYNGEE. CDR3 size: 13 residues. V lost 7 bases to trimming and J lost 6 bases, with 14 bases between them.

This clonotype came up many times. This rearrangement joins TRBV11-2 to TRBJ1-2; no clear D gene. The germline V gene encodes CDR1 SGHAT and CDR2 FQNNGV. The CDR3 totals 16 residues. V lost 1 base and J lost 4, with 16 bases in between. This CDR3 is CASSLVGPTVRYGYTF. The CDR3 bases are TGTGCCAGCAGCTTAGTCGGCCCTACGGTTCGCTATGGCTACACCTTC.

V gene TRBV27 combines with J gene TRBJ2-7; 10 nucleotides agree with TRBD2. CDR3 length: 15 residues. V gave up 5 bases and J gave up 2 bases; unmatched junction bases: 6. The germline V gene encodes CDR1 MNHEY and CDR2 SMNVEV (reference sequence). CDR3 in DNA: TGTGCCAGCAGTCCCTCAGCGGGAGGGACCTACGAGCAGTACTTC. It translates to CASSPSAGGTYEQYF.

The V gene is TRBV6-5, the J gene TRBJ2-6; unclear D gene. Germline assignment: CDR1 MNHEY and CDR2 SVGAGI. CDR3 length equals 19 residues. V was pared by 0 bases and J by 0 bases, with 15 bases between. CDR3 sequence: CASSYSKVSGLSGANVLTF. CDR3 DNA: TGTGCCAGCAGTTACTCTAAAGTGTCTGGGCTCTCTGGGGCCAACGTCCTGACTTTC.